The 24 T cell receptor beta chains in this list originate from one sample, sequenced in a study of regulatory T cells in long-lasting Graves disease. The sample's time point: newly diagnosed GD, antithyroid drugs for less than 3 months. Following extraction of RNA from PBMCs, that RNA was used to make the TCR library. Building the TCR beta libraries relied on iRepertoire HTBI primers, and CDR3 regions underwent Arm-PCR. TCRdb reprocessed the multiplex PCR reads with MiXCR, giving one entry per CDR3 protein. The sample carries 450,000 to 500,000 distinct CDR3 sequences, 16% recorded once. These sequences were also reported in another study, on T cells in Graves' hyperthyroidism and ophthalmopathy.

The specimen comprised peripheral blood mononuclear cells (PBMCs), sampled at new diagnosis, from a patient treated with antithyroid drugs. The receptors derive from a man aged 40-50 years with Graves disease.

This clonotype was found many times. This chain joins TRBV28 and TRBJ1-5; D may be TRBD1 (5 bases). This CDR3 has 15 amino acids. Germline loops: CDR1 MDHEN, CDR2 SYDVKM. Trimming shortened V by 6 bases and J by 2 bases, and 14 bases separated the two germline ends. The DNA of the CDR3 is TGTGCCAGCAGCCTCCAGGGTGGCGGCAATCAGCCCCAGCATTTT. Protein product: CASSLQGGGNQPQHF.

This rearrangement joins TRBV5-1 to TRBJ2-1; 9 bases map to TRBD1. CDR3 length: 15 amino acids. With 3 bases clipped from V and 6 bases from J, the junction kept 7 bases outside the gene matches. Germline V gene data show CDR1 as SGHRS and CDR2 as YFSETQ. CDR3 sequence (DNA): TGCGCCAGCAGCTCGGGGGACAGGGATATCAATGAGCAGTTCTTC. Translated: CASSSGDRDINEQFF.

This clonotype has just a few counts. A much larger clonotype is one base distant, so this may be a read error. The V and J genes are TRBV27 and TRBJ2-7, with D perhaps matching TRBD1 (7 bases). The CDR3 runs 13 residues. CDR1 is MNHEY and CDR2 is SMNVEV in the germline V gene (reference sequence). Deletions cut 7 bases from V and 3 bases from J, with 13 bases between. The CDR3 spells CASKTQGGYEQYF. DNA of the CDR3: TGTGCCAGCAAGACTCAGGGGGGCTACGAGCAGTACTTC.

This clonotype appeared many times. The rearrangement uses TRBV7-8 and TRBJ2-1, with 7 bases identical to TRBD1. The better agreement between TRBJ2-5 and the DNA end casts doubt on the J call. This CDR3 has 16 amino acids. Per the germline V gene, CDR1 is SGHVS and CDR2 is FQNEAQ. CDR3 sequence: CASSPKLTGPPETQYF. The CDR3 DNA sequence: TGTGCCAGCAGCCCTAAACTGACAGGGCCTCCTGAGACCCAGTACTTC.

This chain connects TRBV28 to TRBJ1-1; no definite D call. Trimming cost V 7 bases and J 6 bases, with 15 bases left between them. Looked up from germline, CDR1 is MDHEN and CDR2 is SYDVKM. The length of the CDR3 is 13 residues. The CDR3 coding sequence is TGTGCCAGCAAGGAGGCGCGAGGCTCTGAAGCTTTCTTT. This gives the protein CASKEARGSEAFF. Variable domain in full (rest from reference TRBV28 and TRBJ1-1): DVKVTQSSRYLVKRTGEKVFLECVQDMDHENMFWYRQDPGLGLRLIYFSYDVKMKEKGDIPEGYSVSREKKERFSLILESASTNQTSMYLCASKEARGSEAFFGQGTRLTVV.

This clonotype was seen repeatedly, ten times or more. J is TRBJ2-1 and V is TRBV7-3; 8 positions agree with TRBD2. This CDR3 is built from 15 residues. Germline trimming cut 1 base from V and 8 bases from J; bases unmatched to any gene: 7. Germline V gene data show CDR1 as SGHTA and CDR2 as FQGTGA. CDR3 nucleotide sequence: TGTGCCAGCAGCTTAATGGGGACTAGTGGGTATGAGCAGTTCTTC. Translated, it gives CASSLMGTSGYEQFF. The variable domain in full, completed from reference TRBV7-3 and TRBJ2-1, reads GAGVSQTPSNKVTEKGKYVELRCDPISGHTALYWYRQSLGQGPEFLIYFQGTGAADDSGLPNDRFFAVRPEGSVSTLKIQRTERGDSAVYLCASSLMGTSGYEQFFGPGTRLTVL.

The CDR3 here is CAWSLLGHYNGYTF. The DNA of the CDR3 is TGTGCCTGGAGCCTTCTCGGACACTACAATGGCTACACCTTC. The chain recombines TRBV30 with TRBJ1-2, with D possibly being TRBD1 (5 bases). This CDR3 comprises 14 residues. Germline assignment: CDR1 GTSNPN and CDR2 SVGIG (reference sequence). The V end was cut by 3 bases, the J end by 6 bases, with 17 bases between.

V usage is TRBV20-1 and J usage is TRBJ2-1; TRBD1 or TRBD2 may be the D gene (6 bases each). V gave up 3 bases and J gave up 7 bases, with 16 bases separating them. CDR1 DFQATT and CDR2 SNEGSKA come from the germline V gene (reference sequence). CDR3 length: 14 residues. CDR3 sequence: CSASDAGQGNEQFF. The CDR3 DNA reads TGCAGTGCTAGTGACGCGGGACAAGGGAATGAGCAGTTCTTC.

This clonotype was counted at least ten times. The genes are TRBV30 and TRBJ2-2; D is possibly TRBD1 (6 bases). Per the germline V gene, CDR1 is GTSNPN and CDR2 is SVGIG (reference sequence). V lost 5 bases and J 1 base, leaving 8 bases between the germline ends. This CDR3 is 13 amino acids long. CDR3 nucleotide sequence: TGTGCCTGGCAACAGGGGAACACCGGGGAGCTGTTTTTT. Translated, it gives CAWQQGNTGELFF. The entire variable domain, with the rest obtained from reference TRBV30 and TRBJ2-2, is as follows: SQTIHQWPATLVQPVGSPLSLECTVEGTSNPNLYWYRQAAGRGLQLLFYSVGIGQISSEVPQNLSASRPQDRQFILSSKKLLLSDSGFYLCAWQQGNTGELFFGEGSRLTVL.

This clonotype was found many times. The gene calls are TRBV30 and TRBJ1-1; 7 bases line up with TRBD1. Germline V gene lookup returns CDR1 GTSNPN and CDR2 SVGIG (reference sequence). V trimming: 5 bases; J trimming: 1 base; junction bases outside the gene matches: 4. The CDR3 sequence is 13 residues long. This chain's CDR3 is CAWGNRGNTEAFF. The DNA for the CDR3 is TGTGCCTGGGGAAACAGGGGGAACACTGAAGCTTTCTTT. The complete variable domain, with remaining parts taken from reference TRBV30 and TRBJ1-1, reads SQTIHQWPATLVQPVGSPLSLECTVEGTSNPNLYWYRQAAGRGLQLLFYSVGIGQISSEVPQNLSASRPQDRQFILSSKKLLLSDSGFYLCAWGNRGNTEAFFGQGTRLTVV.

This clonotype showed up many times. The chain combines TRBV28 with TRBJ1-1, with D possibly being TRBD1 (6 bases). Germline V gives CDR1 MDHEN, CDR2 SYDVKM. The CDR3 length is 14 residues. V was cut by 5 bases and J by 2 bases, with 12 bases left in between. The CDR3 sequence is CASSPDRSNTEAFF. CDR3 coding DNA: TGTGCCAGCAGTCCCGACAGGAGTAACACTGAAGCTTTCTTT.

This clonotype has at least ten counts. The V gene is TRBV5-6, the J gene TRBJ2-7; possibly TRBD1 for D (6 bases). V was clipped by 2 bases and J by 1 base, with 7 bases between them. Germline values: CDR1 SGHDT, CDR2 YYEEEE. The CDR3 extends over 13 amino acids. The CDR3 DNA reads TGTGCCAGCAGCTTTGACAGGTCCTACGAGCAGTACTTC. The encoded protein is CASSFDRSYEQYF.

The chain couples TRBV19 to TRBJ2-7; a weak D match, TRBD1 (6 bases). Germline V gene data show CDR1 as LNHDA and CDR2 as SQIVND (reference sequence). The CDR3 extends over 15 amino acids. The V end lost 2 bases, the J end lost 2 bases, and 13 bases lay between the germline ends. CDR3 coding DNA: TGTGCCAGTAGTATATTTGGGCAGGGGACCTACGAGCAGTACTTC. Translation gives CASSIFGQGTYEQYF.

The chain links TRBV11-3 to TRBJ2-1, with 9 nucleotides matching TRBD1. V trimming: 2 bases; J trimming: 10 bases; junction bases outside the gene matches: 12. The CDR3 covers 16 residues. Per the germline V gene, CDR1 is SGHNT and CDR2 is YENEEA. The CDR3 bases are TGTGCCAGCAGCTTACGGGTCGGGACAGGGACTGAAGAGCAGTTCTTC. This encodes CASSLRVGTGTEEQFF.

In this sample, this clonotype turned up a few times. The chain is built from TRBV14 and TRBJ2-2; D call uncertain. Germline-derived CDR1 and CDR2 are SGHDN and FVKESK. Between the trimmed V and J ends, which lost 2 bases and 0 bases, there was a span of 16 bases. The CDR3 is made up of 18 amino acids. The CDR3 protein is CASSQREIPTSNTGELFF. CDR3 sequence (DNA): TGTGCCAGCAGCCAACGCGAGATCCCCACCTCGAACACCGGGGAGCTGTTTTTT.

This sequence joins TRBV20-1 and TRBJ1-5; D possibly corresponds to TRBD1 (6 bases). This CDR3 spans 14 amino acids. Trimming stripped 4 bases from V and 6 bases from J, with 16 bases between. In germline, CDR1 is DFQATT, CDR2 SNEGSKA (reference sequence). For the CDR3, the DNA is TGCAGTGCTATTAATACAGGGCGACGTCAGCCCCAGCATTTT. Translation gives CSAINTGRRQPQHF.

This clonotype appeared many times. The V and J genes are TRBV30 and TRBJ2-5; 12 nucleotides match TRBD2. Germline CDR1 reads GTSNPN; CDR2 reads SVGIG (reference sequence). CDR3 length: 16 amino acids. Trimming at V came to 2 bases and at J to 4 bases, leaving 8 bases not matched to a gene. CDR3 residues: CAWSRGLAGGLETQYF. Written as DNA, the CDR3 is TGTGCCTGGAGTAGGGGGCTAGCGGGAGGGCTAGAGACCCAGTACTTC.

This clonotype was counted at least ten times. This chain joins TRBV20-1 and TRBJ2-1; 12 nucleotides line up with TRBD2. The CDR3 contains 16 residues. Germline trimming cut 5 bases from V and 0 bases from J; bases unmatched to any gene: 5. CDR1 and CDR2 from the germline V gene are DFQATT and SNEGSKA (reference sequence). The chain's CDR3 is CSAPTSGGSSYNEQFF. CDR3 bases: TGCAGTGCTCCTACTAGCGGGGGGAGCTCCTACAATGAGCAGTTCTTC.

The V call is TRBV4-2, the J call TRBJ2-1, with D possibly TRBD2 on 10 matching bases. V was shortened by 4 bases and J by 0 bases, with 28 bases between the two germline ends. This CDR3 has 21 residues. Germline V gene data show CDR1 as LGHNA and CDR2 as YNFKEQ. The CDR3 region has the DNA TGTGCCAGCAGCCGGGGACAGGGCACTAGCGGGGTCCCCAGCTCCTACAATGAGCAGTTCTTC. As protein: CASSRGQGTSGVPSSYNEQFF.

A word on this clonotype: This sequence may be a read error, since a much larger clone differs from it by one base. The chain has TRBV12-3 or TRBV12-4 and TRBJ2-5; 7 bases fit TRBD2. The ends lost 0 bases at V and 5 bases at J; junction bases unmatched: 9. This CDR3 is 16 amino acids long. The CDR3 bases are TGTGCCAGCAGTTTAGCGTCTTCCGGACTAGGGGAGACCCAGTACTTC. This encodes CASSLASSGLGETQYF.

This chain uses TRBV7-6 with TRBJ2-3; no definite D call. Trimming removed 3 bases at V and 1 base at J, with 8 bases between. The CDR3 runs 14 residues. CDR1 and CDR2 (germline): SGHVS, FNYEAQ. CDR3 nucleotide sequence: TGTGCCAGCAGCTTTTTACTCGGCACAGATACGCAGTATTTT. Translating it yields CASSFLLGTDTQYF. Full variable domain (missing parts from reference TRBV7-6 and TRBJ2-3): GAGVSQSPRYKVTKRGQDVALRCDPISGHVSLYWYRQALGQGPEFLTYFNYEAQQDKSGLPNDRFSAERPEGSISTLTIQRTEQRDSAMYRCASSFLLGTDTQYFGPGTRLTVL.

This clonotype appeared many times. V is TRBV12-3 or TRBV12-4 and J is TRBJ2-6; TRBD1 might be the D (6 bases). The V gene lost 5 bases and the J gene lost 4 bases, with 15 bases spanning the gap. This CDR3 region has 16 residues. In DNA form, the CDR3 reads TGTGCCAGCAGTCTCCAACAGGGTTCCGGGGCCAACGTCCTGACTTTC. This translates into CASSLQQGSGANVLTF.

Ten or more counts support this clonotype. The V call is TRBV18, the J call TRBJ2-7, with TRBD2 matching 9 bases. Germline V gene data show CDR1 as KGHSH and CDR2 as LQKENI. V was pared by 2 bases and J by 4 bases, with 3 bases of the junction left unmatched. This CDR3 region has 14 residues. CDR3 DNA sequence: TGTGCCAGCTCACCAGTAGCGGGAGAATACGAGCAGTACTTC. Protein product: CASSPVAGEYEQYF.

This clonotype was recorded at least ten times. The genes are TRBV27 and TRBJ2-4; 10 nucleotides align to TRBD2. The germline V gene encodes CDR1 MNHEY and CDR2 SMNVEV (reference sequence). The CDR3 is 20 amino acids. V dropped 2 bases and J dropped 5; count of bases not matched to a gene: 18. The CDR3 spells CASSLLGRFASGGSENIQYF. The CDR3 DNA reads as TGTGCCAGCAGTTTACTGGGAAGGTTTGCTAGCGGGGGATCGGAAAACATTCAGTACTTC.